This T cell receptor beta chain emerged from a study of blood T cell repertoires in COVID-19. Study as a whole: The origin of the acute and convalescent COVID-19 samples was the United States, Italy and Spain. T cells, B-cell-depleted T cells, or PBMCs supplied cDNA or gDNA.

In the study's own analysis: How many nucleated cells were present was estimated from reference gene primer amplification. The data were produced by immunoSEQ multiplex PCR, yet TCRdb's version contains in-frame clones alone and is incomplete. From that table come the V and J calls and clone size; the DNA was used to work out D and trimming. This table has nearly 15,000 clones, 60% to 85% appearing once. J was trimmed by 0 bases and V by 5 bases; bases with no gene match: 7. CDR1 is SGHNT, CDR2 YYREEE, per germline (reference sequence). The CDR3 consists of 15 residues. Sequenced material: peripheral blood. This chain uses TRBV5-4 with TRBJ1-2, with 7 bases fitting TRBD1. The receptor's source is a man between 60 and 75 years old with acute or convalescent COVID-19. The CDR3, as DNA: TGTGCCAGCAGGGTAGCAGGGGGTCCTAACTATGGCTACACCTTC. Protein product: CASRVAGGPNYGYTF.